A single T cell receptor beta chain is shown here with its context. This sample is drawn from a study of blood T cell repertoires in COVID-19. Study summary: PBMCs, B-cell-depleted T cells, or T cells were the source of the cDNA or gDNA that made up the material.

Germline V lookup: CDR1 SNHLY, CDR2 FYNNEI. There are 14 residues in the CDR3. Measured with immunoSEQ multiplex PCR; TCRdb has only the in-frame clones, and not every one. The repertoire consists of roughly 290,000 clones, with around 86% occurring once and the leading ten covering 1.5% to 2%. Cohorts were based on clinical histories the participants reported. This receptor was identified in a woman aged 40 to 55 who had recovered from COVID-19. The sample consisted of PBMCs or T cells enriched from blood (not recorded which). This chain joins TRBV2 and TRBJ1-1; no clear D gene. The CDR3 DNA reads TGTGCATCGGAGGCGGTCTCGGATACCACTGAAGCTTTCTTT. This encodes CASEAVSDTTEAFF.